This T cell receptor (beta chain) was obtained from a study of T-cell reconstitution after alpha-beta-depleted transplantation in children. Researchers prepared the TCRbeta library using unique molecular identifiers, the study reports. TCRdb redid the calling of the PCR reads with MiXCR, one entry per CDR3 protein. The sample records roughly 610,000 distinct CDR3 sequences, roughly 10% being singletons. CDR1 is MNHEY and CDR2 is SVGEGT in the germline V gene. The CDR3 is made up of 14 amino acids. V lost 2 bases to trimming and J lost 3 bases, with 8 bases between them. At least ten counts were recorded for this clonotype.

The gene calls are TRBV6-2 or TRBV6-3 and TRBJ2-1; D possibly corresponds to TRBD1 (5 bases). This specimen was PBMCs from the stem cell graft donor, taken from the stem cell graft. This clonotype originated in a human donor who donated a stem cell graft to a child with acute myeloid leukemia. The CDR3 nucleotides read TGTGCCAGCAGTTACAGGGGCGTCTACAATGAGCAGTTCTTC. Protein: CASSYRGVYNEQFF.